The rows below give T cell receptor beta chains drawn from one sample of a study of T cells after posttransplantation cyclophosphamide. Using immunoSEQ multiplex PCR, the repertoire was profiled, and TCRdb retains in-frame clones only, with some absent. This table has tens of thousands of clones, over 75% appearing once. Here the sequenced sample was CD4+ T cells sorted from blood, taken just over 1,900 days after a stem cell transplant with posttransplant cyclophosphamide. Receptor source: a female patient in her 40s who received an allogeneic stem cell transplant from a related donor, was CMV-positive, and had no GVHD. Some T cells may arise from the graft donor. Both conserved end residues are part of each CDR3. A D gene is named only where the DNA matches it firmly. A row's size may be missing; if present it is once, few, many or a size class.

>TRBJ1-2|.|TRBD1|TRBV2
CASSGPNQGGHENYGYTF
TGTGCCAGCAGTGGGCCCAATCAGGGGGGACACGAGAACTATGGCTACACCTTC
>TRBJ1-2|.|TRBD1|TRBV28
CASSSAGTEGNYGYTF
TGTGCCAGCAGTTCCGCCGGGACAGAAGGGAACTATGGCTACACCTTC
>TRBJ1-6|.|.|TRBV19
CASAIPGQISSYNSPLHF
TGTGCCAGTGCCATACCGGGACAAATAAGCTCCTATAATTCACCCCTCCACTTT
>TRBJ2-7|.|.|TRBV29-1
CSVAFRDTSSYEQYF
TGCAGCGTGGCTTTCCGGGACACGAGCTCCTACGAGCAGTACTTC
>TRBJ2-7|.|TRBD1|TRBV9
CASSPSGGLRTYEQYF
TGTGCCAGCAGCCCCTCAGGGGGCCTTCGCACCTACGAGCAGTACTTC
>TRBJ1-1|.|.|TRBV19
CASSISTKSEAFF
TGTGCCAGTAGTATAAGTACGAAGAGTGAAGCTTTCTTT
>TRBJ1-5|.|.|TRBV19
CASSTSRWSNQPQHF
TGTGCCAGTAGTACCTCGCGGTGGAGCAATCAGCCCCAGCATTTT
>TRBJ2-1|.|TRBD1|TRBV5-4
CASSPGTGSYNEQFF
TGTGCCAGCAGCCCCGGGACAGGCTCCTACAATGAGCAGTTCTTC
>TRBJ1-2|.|.|TRBV6-5
CASTRPSRVGYTF
TGTGCCAGTACACGACCATCCAGGGTCGGCTACACCTTC
>TRBJ2-5|.|.|TRBV2
CASTIRETQYF
TGTGCCAGCACCATCAGGGAGACCCAGTACTTC
>TRBJ2-1|.|.|TRBV7-2
CASSFRVSSYNEQFF
TGTGCCAGCAGCTTCCGGGTGAGCTCCTACAATGAGCAGTTCTTC
>TRBJ1-1|once|.|TRBV5-4
CASSLDRRNTEAFF
TGTGCCAGCAGCTTGGACAGAAGGAACACTGAAGCTTTCTTT
>TRBJ1-6|.|.|TRBV2
CASSFSGPQGSPLHF
TGTGCCAGCAGTTTTTCCGGGCCCCAGGGGTCACCCCTCCACTTT
>TRBJ1-5|.|TRBD1|TRBV7-9
CASSPTGTGSNQPQHF
TGTGCCAGCAGCCCGACCGGGACAGGGAGCAATCAGCCCCAGCATTTT
>TRBJ1-2|few|.|TRBV6-5
CASFGYDGYTF
TGTGCCAGCTTCGGGTATGATGGCTACACCTTC
>TRBJ1-2|few|.|TRBV7-9
CASSSSGFAYGYTF
TGTGCCAGCAGCTCCTCAGGGTTTGCCTATGGCTACACCTTC
>TRBJ2-2|.|TRBD2|TRBV4-1
CASSHRTSGDANTGELFF
TGCGCCAGCAGCCACCGGACTAGCGGGGATGCGAACACCGGGGAGCTGTTTTTT
>TRBJ2-7|few|TRBD1|TRBV5-1
CASSFTAGTGADEQYF
TGCGCCAGCAGCTTTACCGCCGGGACAGGGGCTGACGAGCAGTACTTC
>TRBJ1-1|.|TRBD1|TRBV10-3
CAINGQGETEAFF
TGTGCCATCAATGGACAGGGGGAAACTGAAGCTTTCTTT
>TRBJ2-3|.|TRBD2|TRBV29-1
CSVGAGGAGTQYF
TGCAGCGTTGGGGCGGGGGGGGCGGGTACGCAGTATTTT
>TRBJ2-1|.|TRBD2|TRBV5-1
CASSFPQTSGGAGSYNEQFF
TGCGCCAGCAGCTTTCCTCAGACTAGCGGGGGGGCCGGCTCCTACAATGAGCAGTTCTTC
>TRBJ2-6|.|.|TRBV7-6
CASSLAFRSGSGANVLTF
TGTGCCAGCAGCTTAGCTTTTCGGTCAGGGTCTGGGGCCAACGTCCTGACTTTC
>TRBJ2-5|once|TRBD2|TRBV18
CASSPPGLAGVVETQYF
TGTGCCAGCTCACCACCAGGACTAGCGGGGGTTGTAGAGACCCAGTACTTC
>TRBJ2-7|.|.|TRBV29-1
CSVVGSKGPYEQYF
TGCAGCGTTGTGGGGAGTAAGGGTCCCTACGAGCAGTACTTC
>TRBJ2-7|.|TRBD1|TRBV6-1
CASRTTGTGYTRYF
TGTGCCAGCAGGACTACCGGGACAGGTTACACGCGGTACTTC
>TRBJ2-5|.|.|TRBV28
CASSPVYQETQYF
TGTGCCAGCAGCCCCGTGTACCAAGAGACCCAGTACTTC
>TRBJ1-1|.|TRBD1|TRBV4-2
CASRHGPGQGANTEAFF
TGTGCCAGCAGACACGGACCGGGACAGGGGGCGAACACTGAAGCTTTCTTT
>TRBJ2-7|.|.|TRBV7-6
CASSLARGEQYF
TGTGCCAGCAGCTTAGCGAGGGGGGAGCAGTACTTC
>TRBJ2-2|.|TRBD1|TRBV10-3
CAISQGQGRTGELFF
TGTGCCATCAGCCAGGGACAGGGAAGGACCGGGGAGCTGTTTTTT
>TRBJ1-6|.|.|TRBV19
CASSGRGGSYNSPLHF
TGTGCCAGTAGCGGGCGAGGGGGCTCCTATAATTCACCCCTCCACTTT
>TRBJ1-4|few|.|TRBV19
CASSRTRGFNEKLFF
TGTGCCAGTAGTAGGACACGTGGATTTAATGAAAAACTGTTTTTT
>TRBJ2-1|.|TRBD2|TRBV7-3
CASSLYSGGAYNEQFF
TGTGCCAGCAGCCTTTATAGCGGGGGGGCCTACAATGAGCAGTTCTTC
>TRBJ2-4|.|.|TRBV5-6
CASSLTAKNIQYF
TGTGCCAGCAGCCTGACTGCCAAAAACATTCAGTACTTC
>TRBJ1-2|few|TRBD1|TRBV27
CASRGPGQGNYGYTF
TGTGCCAGCCGAGGACCGGGACAGGGGAACTATGGCTACACCTTC
>TRBJ2-1|.|TRBD2|TRBV4-2
CASSQLAGGKNEQFF
TGTGCCAGCAGCCAACTAGCGGGGGGGAAGAATGAGCAGTTCTTC
>TRBJ1-2|.|.|TRBV4-1
CASSQEEGKDRSPLRDGYTF
TGCGCCAGCAGCCAAGAGGAAGGAAAGGACAGATCACCTCTCCGGGATGGCTACACCTTC
>TRBJ2-5|.|.|TRBV7-2
CASSFELIGQETQYF
TGTGCCAGCAGCTTTGAGTTAATCGGCCAAGAGACCCAGTACTTC
>TRBJ1-4|.|.|TRBV5-1
CASRKGVATNEKLFF
TGCGCCAGCCGGAAGGGGGTTGCAACTAATGAAAAACTGTTTTTT
>TRBJ2-5|.|.|TRBV29-1
CSVEQFQETQYF
TGCAGCGTTGAACAGTTCCAAGAGACCCAGTACTTC
>TRBJ1-6|.|TRBD1|TRBV27
CASSPRTGRSLHF
TGTGCCAGCAGTCCGCGGACAGGGAGGTCCCTCCACTTT
>TRBJ2-3|.|.|TRBV10-3
CAINSQGGSTDTQYF
TGTGCCATCAACTCACAGGGGGGGAGCACAGATACGCAGTATTTT